A selection of T cell receptor beta chains follows, all from one sample in a study of cytomegalovirus exposure and HLA in healthy donors. The assay was immunoSEQ multiplex PCR, and TCRdb's table has in-frame clones only and misses some. The table records 140,000 or so clones, approximately 80% of them present only once. Source material: PBMCs. These receptors were collected from a man in his forties in good health and CMV-seronegative. Each CDR3 is given with its conserved first and last residue. A D gene is named only where the DNA matches it firmly. Clone size appears in some rows only: once, few, many, or a class for an expanded clone.

V	size	D	J	DNA	CDR3
TRBV18	.	TRBD1	TRBJ1-3	TGTGCCAGCTCACTGGGACAGTCTTTCTCTGGAAACACCATATATTTT	CASSLGQSFSGNTIYF
TRBV7-9	.	TRBD1	TRBJ2-5	TGTGCCAGCAGCACGGGACAGGCTGGACAAGAGACCCAGTACTTC	CASSTGQAGQETQYF
TRBV12-5	.	.	TRBJ1-2	TGTGCTAGTGGTTTGGATGTACAGTTTGGCTACACCTTC	CASGLDVQFGYTF
TRBV2	few	.	TRBJ2-7	TGTGCCAGCAGTGAACAGAGACACTACTTC	CASSEQRHYF
TRBV14	.	TRBD1	TRBJ1-1	TGTGCCAGCAGCCAAGAGGGCAGGGGGCGGGTGACTGAAGCTTTCTTT	CASSQEGRGRVTEAFF
TRBV7-6	.	TRBD2	TRBJ2-4	TGTGCCAGCAGCCCCACCTCAGCGGGGGAGGGGGCCAAAAACATTCAGTACTTC	CASSPTSAGEGAKNIQYF
TRBV6-5	.	TRBD1	TRBJ2-7	TGTGCCAGCAGTCGGACAGGGAACGAGCAGTACTTC	CASSRTGNEQYF
TRBV9	.	.	TRBJ2-2	TGTGCCAGCAGTGAGGTTTTCACCGGGGAGCTGTTTTTT	CASSEVFTGELFF
TRBV6-4	.	.	TRBJ2-3	TGTGCCAGCGATAGGGGAACAGATACGCAGTATTTT	CASDRGTDTQYF
TRBV28	.	.	TRBJ1-4	TGTGCCAGCAGTTCAGGGAGGCGTGAAAAACTGTTTTTT	CASSSGRREKLFF
TRBV7-2	.	.	TRBJ2-1	TGTGCCAGCAGCCCGTCGGCAGGACAGATATACAATGAGCAGTTCTTC	CASSPSAGQIYNEQFF
TRBV7-2	.	.	TRBJ2-1	TGTGCCAGCAGCTTTCTAGCCTCCCGCGATGAGCAGTTCTTC	CASSFLASRDEQFF
TRBV7-9	.	.	TRBJ1-5	TGTTCGAGCAGCTTTTTACACGGGGAGGCCCAGCATTTT	CSSSFLHGEAQHF
TRBV20-1	.	.	TRBJ2-7	TGCAGTGCTAGAGATCTGGCCGAGCAGTACTTC	CSARDLAEQYF
TRBV19	.	.	TRBJ1-2	TGTGCCAGTAGCCAAGTTACCACAGGGTCCTATGGCTACACCTTC	CASSQVTTGSYGYTF
TRBV7-2	once	.	TRBJ2-1	TGTGCCAGCAGCTTATCCAGGGTGGTCAATGAGCAGTTCTTC	CASSLSRVVNEQFF
TRBV14	.	TRBD1	TRBJ1-4	TGTGCCAGCAGCCAATCGACAGGGAGGCCTAATGAAAAACTGTTTTTT	CASSQSTGRPNEKLFF
TRBV19	.	TRBD1	TRBJ1-1	TGTGCCAGTAGTCCAGGGTCAGGGGGCGCTTACACTGAAGCTTTCTTT	CASSPGSGGAYTEAFF
TRBV2	.	.	TRBJ1-6	TGTGCCAGCAGTCCCGAACAGGGCAATAATTCACCCCTCCACTTT	CASSPEQGNNSPLHF
TRBV11-3	.	.	TRBJ1-2	TGTGCCAGCAGCTTAGACCGGCAGGCCTATTCTAACTATGGCTACACCTTC	CASSLDRQAYSNYGYTF
TRBV12-5	few	.	TRBJ1-5	TGTGCTAGTGGTATCGATCAGCCCCAGCATTTT	CASGIDQPQHF
TRBV4-3	few	TRBD1	TRBJ1-5	TGCGCCAGCAGTCAGGACAGGGGAAATCAGCCCCAGCATTTT	CASSQDRGNQPQHF
TRBV7-3	.	TRBD1	TRBJ1-6	TGTGCCAGCAGCCTCGGGACAGATAATTCACCCCTCCACTTT	CASSLGTDNSPLHF
TRBV5-1	few	TRBD1	TRBJ1-5	TGCGCCAGCAGCTTGGACAGGGGAGCCAATCAGCCCCAGCATTTT	CASSLDRGANQPQHF
TRBV9	.	.	TRBJ2-7	TGTGCCAGCAGCGTAGGCAAAGGGGGATACGAGCAGTACTTC	CASSVGKGGYEQYF
TRBV27	.	TRBD1	TRBJ1-6	TGTGCCAGCATATCACGACCGGGACAGAATAATTCACCCCTCCACTTT	CASISRPGQNNSPLHF
TRBV11-2	.	TRBD1	TRBJ2-2	TGTGCCAGCAGACCTAACAGGGGGGACACCGGGGAGCTGTTTTTT	CASRPNRGDTGELFF
TRBV10-1	.	TRBD1	TRBJ1-3	TGCGCCAGCGCCCCGGGACAGGGTGCGGGAAACACCATATATTTT	CASAPGQGAGNTIYF
TRBV7-6	few	TRBD2	TRBJ2-2	TGTGCCAGCAGCACTAGCGGGGGCTTAACCGGGGAGCTGTTTTTT	CASSTSGGLTGELFF
TRBV29-1	.	.	TRBJ1-2	TGCAGCGCTGAGGGGGGTAGCTACACCTTC	CSAEGGSYTF
TRBV5-4	.	.	TRBJ1-1	TGTGCCAGCAGCTGGGAGGGGCCCCGGAACACTGAAGCTTTCTTT	CASSWEGPRNTEAFF
TRBV14	.	.	TRBJ2-3	TGTGCCAGCAGCCCAAGAGTTAGCAGTTCCACAGATACGCAGTATTTT	CASSPRVSSSTDTQYF
TRBV5-6	.	.	TRBJ2-5	TGTGCCAGCACCAGATGGGAGACCCAGTACTTC	CASTRWETQYF
TRBV7-9	once	TRBD2	TRBJ2-5	TGTGCCAGCAGCCAACTGACTAGCGGGGGCCGCCAAGAGACCCAGTACTTC	CASSQLTSGGRQETQYF
TRBV11-1	.	.	TRBJ2-7	TGTGCCAGCAGCTCCGACTCTGCGATGCGGTGGCAGTACTTC	CASSSDSAMRWQYF
TRBV5-1	.	.	TRBJ2-3	TGCGCCAGCAGCAGGCTAGCTCAAGATACGCAGTATTTT	CASSRLAQDTQYF
TRBV6-5	.	.	TRBJ2-7	TGTGCCAGCCGCTCCACATCCTACGAGCAGTACTTC	CASRSTSYEQYF
TRBV7-9	.	TRBD1	TRBJ1-5	TGTGCCAGCAGCGCTCGGGACAGCGGCTACAATCAGCCCCAGCATTTT	CASSARDSGYNQPQHF
TRBV28	once	TRBD1	TRBJ1-1	TGTGCCAGCAGTCTTATCGGACAGGGGAACACTGAAGCTTTCTTT	CASSLIGQGNTEAFF
TRBV9	few	TRBD1	TRBJ1-2	TGTGCCAGCAGCGACGGGACAGGGGGCGTCTATGGCTACACCTTC	CASSDGTGGVYGYTF
TRBV18	.	.	TRBJ1-4	TGTGCCAGCTCACCAGGCCTCAATGAAAAACTGTTTTTT	CASSPGLNEKLFF
TRBV6-6	.	.	TRBJ1-5	TGTGCCAGCAGTTACGGCGGGAATCAGCCCCAGCATTTT	CASSYGGNQPQHF
TRBV7-9	.	TRBD2	TRBJ2-5	TGTGCCAGCAGCCTCTGGACTAGCGGGGGGGCCCGAGAGACCCAGTACTTC	CASSLWTSGGARETQYF
TRBV7-8	.	TRBD1	TRBJ2-2	TGTGCCAGCAGCTTAGCCGGGCCAGGGGGTAACACCGGGGAGCTGTTTTTT	CASSLAGPGGNTGELFF
TRBV9	.	TRBD1	TRBJ1-2	TGTGCCAGCAGCGTAGTGGAAGGGGGCCGCTATGGCTACACCTTC	CASSVVEGGRYGYTF
TRBV30	.	.	TRBJ2-5	TGTGCCTGGAGCCTAGGGGGAACCGGGGAGACCCAGTACTTC	CAWSLGGTGETQYF
TRBV30	.	TRBD1	TRBJ1-5	TGTGCCTGGAGTAAGGGACAGGGACGCCAGCCCCAGCATTTT	CAWSKGQGRQPQHF
TRBV19	.	.	TRBJ2-7	TGTGCCAGTAGCATACAGGGAGGCGAGCAGTACTTC	CASSIQGGEQYF
TRBV10-2	.	.	TRBJ2-1	TGCGCCAGCAGTGATTCGAGGTTTTACAATGAGCAGTTCTTC	CASSDSRFYNEQFF
TRBV10-3	.	.	TRBJ2-3	TGTGCCATCAGTGAGTCGAAGAGTAGTACAGGGTGGGATACGCAGTATTTT	CAISESKSSTGWDTQYF
TRBV7-2	.	.	TRBJ1-5	TGTGCCAGCAGCTTAACCGCCAGTAACAATCAGCCCCAGCATTTT	CASSLTASNNQPQHF
TRBV29-1	once	TRBD1	TRBJ2-2	TGCAGCGTTGAAGATTTGACAGGGGGCACCGGGGAGCTGTTTTTT	CSVEDLTGGTGELFF
TRBV11-2	.	TRBD1	TRBJ1-2	TGTGCCAGCAGCTTAGATCTAGGGACAGGGTATGGCTACACCTTC	CASSLDLGTGYGYTF
TRBV4-3	.	TRBD2	TRBJ2-5	TGCGCCAGCAGCCAATCTTGGGTGACTAGCGGGGGGAAGACCCAGTACTTC	CASSQSWVTSGGKTQYF